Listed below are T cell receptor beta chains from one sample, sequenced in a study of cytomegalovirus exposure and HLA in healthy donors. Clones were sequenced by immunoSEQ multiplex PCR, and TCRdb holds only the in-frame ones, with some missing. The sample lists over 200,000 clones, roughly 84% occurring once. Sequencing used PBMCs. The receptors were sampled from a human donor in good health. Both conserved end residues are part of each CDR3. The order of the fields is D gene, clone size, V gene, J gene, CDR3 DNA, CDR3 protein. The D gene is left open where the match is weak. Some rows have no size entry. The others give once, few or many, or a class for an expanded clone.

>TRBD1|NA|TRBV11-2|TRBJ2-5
TGTGCCAGCAGCTTATGGACAGGGCAAGAGACCCAGTACTTC
CASSLWTGQETQYF
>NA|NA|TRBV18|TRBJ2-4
TGTGCCAGCTCACCCGAAGGAGACATTCAGTACTTC
CASSPEGDIQYF
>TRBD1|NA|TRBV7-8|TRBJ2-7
TGTGCCAGCAGCGAAGACAGGGTCACGAGTGAGCAGTACTTC
CASSEDRVTSEQYF
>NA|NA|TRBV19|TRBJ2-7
TGTGCCAGTAGTATTACGTTAGCGAGCTCCTACGAGCAGTACTTC
CASSITLASSYEQYF
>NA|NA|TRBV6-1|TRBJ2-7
TGTGCCAGCAGTGAACCAAGCGGCTACGAGCAGTACTTC
CASSEPSGYEQYF
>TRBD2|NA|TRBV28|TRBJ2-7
TGTGCCAGCAGTTTGCGGGCTAGCGGGAGGGCCATGGCGCAGTACTTC
CASSLRASGRAMAQYF
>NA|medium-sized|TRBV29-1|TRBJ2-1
TGCAGCGGCAGAAATCACCCCAATGAGCAGTTCTTC
CSGRNHPNEQFF
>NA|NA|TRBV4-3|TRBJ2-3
TGCGCCAGCAGCCAAGTACAGGGGGGGTTGGTTACGCAGTATTTT
CASSQVQGGLVTQYF
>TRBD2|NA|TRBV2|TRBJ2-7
TGTGCCAGCAGGGGACTAGCGGGCGCCTACGAGCAGTACTTC
CASRGLAGAYEQYF
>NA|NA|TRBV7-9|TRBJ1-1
TGTGCCAGCAGCTTAGCGGGGACCGGGGGGAACACTGAAGCTTTCTTT
CASSLAGTGGNTEAFF
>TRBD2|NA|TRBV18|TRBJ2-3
TGTGCCAGCTCACCACCGCTTAGCGGGATCAGCACAGATACGCAGTATTTT
CASSPPLSGISTDTQYF
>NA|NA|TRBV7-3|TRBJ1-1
TGTGCCAGCAGCTCACAAGTGAACACTGAAGCTTTCTTT
CASSSQVNTEAFF
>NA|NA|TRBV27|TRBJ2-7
TGTGCCAGCAGCTATGAAAAAGTGGACAGCTCCTACGAGCAGTACTTC
CASSYEKVDSSYEQYF
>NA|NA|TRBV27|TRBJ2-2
TGTGCCAGCAGTTTTCTCACAGGGTCGTACACCGGGGAGCTGTTTTTT
CASSFLTGSYTGELFF
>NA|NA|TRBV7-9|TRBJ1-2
TGTGCCAGCAGCCCTACTGGGGCCGCCAACTATGGCTACACCTTC
CASSPTGAANYGYTF
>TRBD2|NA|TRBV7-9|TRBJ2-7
TGTGCCAGCAGCTTAGCGCGGGGGGAGAGCTCCTACGAGCAGTACTTC
CASSLARGESSYEQYF
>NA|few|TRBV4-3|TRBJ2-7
TGCGCCAGCAGCCAAGACAGGGACTCCTACGAGCAGTACTTC
CASSQDRDSYEQYF
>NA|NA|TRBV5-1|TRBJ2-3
TGCGCCAGCAGCTTAACTCAGGCGGGGAGCACAGATACGCAGTATTTT
CASSLTQAGSTDTQYF
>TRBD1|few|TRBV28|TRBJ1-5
TGTGCCAGCCTGGACAGGGGTTTAAACCAGCCCCAGCATTTT
CASLDRGLNQPQHF
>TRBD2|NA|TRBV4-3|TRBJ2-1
TGCGCCAGCAGCCGACAGCGGGAGATCTCGTACAATGAGCAGTTCTTC
CASSRQREISYNEQFF
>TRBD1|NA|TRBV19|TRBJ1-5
TGTGCCAGTAGTCCGGGGACAGGCGCCTATAGCAATCAGCCCCAGCATTTT
CASSPGTGAYSNQPQHF
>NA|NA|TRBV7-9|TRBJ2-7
TGTGCCAGCAGCTTAGTGGCAGGGTTCTACGAGCAGTACTTC
CASSLVAGFYEQYF
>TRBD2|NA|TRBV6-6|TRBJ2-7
TGTGCCAGCAGTTACCTATTAGCGGGAATCTATGAGCAGTACTTC
CASSYLLAGIYEQYF
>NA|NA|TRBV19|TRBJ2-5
TGTGCCAGTAGTATTTCAGGGTTGGAGACCCAGTACTTC
CASSISGLETQYF
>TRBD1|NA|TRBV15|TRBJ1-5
TGTGCCACCAGCAGATCGGGGGACAGCAGCAATCAGCCCCAGCATTTT
CATSRSGDSSNQPQHF
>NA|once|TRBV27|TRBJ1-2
TGTGCCAGCAGTTCACGACTGATCTATGGCTACACCTTC
CASSSRLIYGYTF
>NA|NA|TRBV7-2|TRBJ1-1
TGTGCCAGCAGCTTAGGGGGGGGGACTGAAGCTTTCTTT
CASSLGGGTEAFF
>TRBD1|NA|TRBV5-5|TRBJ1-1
TGTGCCAGCAGCGGGGGACAGGGCACTGAAGCTTTCTTT
CASSGGQGTEAFF
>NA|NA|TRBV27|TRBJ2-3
TGTGCCAGCAGTTTTGTAACAGTACACTCTAAATCTAGCACAGATACGCAGTATTTT
CASSFVTVHSKSSTDTQYF
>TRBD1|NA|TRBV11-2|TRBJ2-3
TGTGCCAGCAGCAGATCGGGACAGGGGCTGCCAGATACGCAGTATTTT
CASSRSGQGLPDTQYF
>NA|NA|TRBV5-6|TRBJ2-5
TGTGCCAGCAGCTTTGCGCGGAAGACCCAGTACTTC
CASSFARKTQYF
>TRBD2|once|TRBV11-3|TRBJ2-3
TGTGCCAGCAGCCGAGGGACTAGCGGGCTCACAGATACGCAGTATTTT
CASSRGTSGLTDTQYF
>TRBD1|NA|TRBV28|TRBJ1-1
TGTGCCAGCAGTATTCCCGGGACAGGGCTCACTGAAGCTTTCTTT
CASSIPGTGLTEAFF
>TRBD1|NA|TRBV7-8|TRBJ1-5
TGTGCCAGCAGCCGGGGACAGGGGGCAAGCCAGCCCCAGCATTTT
CASSRGQGASQPQHF
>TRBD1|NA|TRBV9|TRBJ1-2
TGTGCCAGCAGCGTATTAACTCGGACAGGGTCGGGTGGCTACACCTTC
CASSVLTRTGSGGYTF
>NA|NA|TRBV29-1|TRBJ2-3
TGCAGCGTTGTCTTCCGGGGTGCGGGCACAGATACGCAGTATTTT
CSVVFRGAGTDTQYF
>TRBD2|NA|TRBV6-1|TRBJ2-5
TGTGCCAGCAGTAGCGGGAGGGCAGGAGGAGAGACCCAGTACTTC
CASSSGRAGGETQYF
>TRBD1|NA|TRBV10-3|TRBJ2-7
TGTGCAACCCTGGGACAGGGGGGCGAGCAGTACTTC
CATLGQGGEQYF
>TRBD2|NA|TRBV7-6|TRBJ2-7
TGTGCCAGCAGCTTAGTTGCGGGAGGAATGGCCTACGAGCAGTACTTC
CASSLVAGGMAYEQYF
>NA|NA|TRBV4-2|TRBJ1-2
TGTGCCAGCAGCCAAGCGAGGACTAGGAATGGCTACACCTTC
CASSQARTRNGYTF
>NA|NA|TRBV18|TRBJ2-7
TGTGCCAGCTCACCATTTCGCGATGACTCCTACGAGCAGTACTTC
CASSPFRDDSYEQYF
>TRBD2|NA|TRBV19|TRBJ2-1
TGTGCCAGTAGCCCAGGGCGGGAGTGGAATGAGCAGTTCTTC
CASSPGREWNEQFF
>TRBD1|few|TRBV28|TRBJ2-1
TGTGCCAGCAGTACCTTAGGACAGGGCTACAATGAGCAGTTCTTC
CASSTLGQGYNEQFF
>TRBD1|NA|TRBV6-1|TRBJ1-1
TGTGCCAGCAGTGAATTAGGCGCAGGGGGTTTGAACACTGAAGCTTTCTTT
CASSELGAGGLNTEAFF
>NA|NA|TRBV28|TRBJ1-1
TGTGCCAGCGGGGCCTTTGGGGCTTTCTTT
CASGAFGAFF
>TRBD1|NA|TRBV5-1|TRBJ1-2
TGCGCCAGCAGCTCGACAGGGCGGGTAGGAATATATGGCTACACCTTC
CASSSTGRVGIYGYTF
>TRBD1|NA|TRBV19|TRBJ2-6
TGTGCCAGTACCACAGGGGAAGCTGGGGCCAACGTCCTGACTTTC
CASTTGEAGANVLTF
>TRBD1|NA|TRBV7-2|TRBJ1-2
TGTGCCAGCAGCCCCGCGCATTTGCCGGGACAGGGGAACTATGGCTACACCTTC
CASSPAHLPGQGNYGYTF
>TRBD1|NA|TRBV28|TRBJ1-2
TGTGCCAGCAGACCAATGCCTCCGGGACAGGGGCCACACTATGGCTACACCTTC
CASRPMPPGQGPHYGYTF